This T cell receptor (beta chain) is drawn from a study of T cell responses to AZD1222 COVID-19 vaccine. Points from the study as a whole: White British donors predominated, females outnumbered males, and clonal diversity was possibly underestimated.

Of note for this clone: Antigen specificity is unknown.

V was shortened by 1 base and J by 2 bases, with 9 bases between the two germline ends. In germline, CDR1 is SGHAT, CDR2 FQNNGV. This CDR3 region has 15 residues. Measured with immunoSEQ multiplex PCR; TCRdb has only the in-frame clones, and not every one. The top ten clones hold roughly 1.6% of a sample with roughly 160,000 clones, over 85% of them seen once. This material consisted of peripheral blood, taken on day 0 of AZD1222 vaccination. The chain recombines TRBV11-2 with TRBJ2-1; a weak D match, TRBD2 (7 bases). This clonotype was sampled from an adult in good health. The CDR3 DNA sequence: TGTGCCAGCAGCTTAGGGGGGGGCACCTACAATGAGCAGTTCTTC. This gives the protein CASSLGGGTYNEQFF.